What follows are 11 T cell receptor beta chains derived from one specimen sequenced in a study of T-cell reconstitution after alpha-beta-depleted transplantation in children. Unique molecular identifiers were incorporated during preparation of the TCRbeta library. TCRdb called the PCR reads again in MiXCR, with one record for every CDR3 protein. The sample carries a few hundred thousand distinct CDR3 sequences, 20% to 30% recorded once. The source material was PBMCs, mostly from graft donor cells, sampled 360 days after TCRalphabeta/CD19-depleted stem cell transplant. The receptors derive from a female patient aged 2-15 years who had a stem cell transplant for congenital amegakaryocytic thrombocytopenia, so the T cells may come from the graft donor.

In this sample, this clonotype turned up a few times. This chain joins TRBV10-3 and TRBJ1-4, with a possible D match to TRBD1 (6 bases). The CDR3 runs to 16 residues. The germline CDR1 and CDR2 sequences are ENHRY and SYGVKD. V lost 0 bases and J lost 3, with 11 bases in between. CDR3 nucleotide sequence: TGTGCCATCAGTGAGTCGAAGGGGACACCTAATGAAAAACTGTTTTTT. Translating it yields CAISESKGTPNEKLFF.

Details on this clonotype: A read error may produce the germline difference seen at one junction end. J is TRBJ2-2 and V is TRBV12-3 or TRBV12-4; D assignment may be TRBD1 or TRBD2 (6 bases each). The CDR3 length is 14 residues. CDR3 bases: TGTGCCAGCAGTACCAGGGGAGGAACCGAGGAGCTGTTTTTT. Protein sequence: CASSTRGGTEELFF.

V gene TRBV27 combines with J gene TRBJ2-3; D possibly matches TRBD1 or TRBD2 (5 bases each). This CDR3 comprises 16 residues. In germline, CDR1 is MNHEY, CDR2 SMNVEV (reference sequence). V lost 6 bases and J 0 bases, leaving 16 bases between the germline ends. DNA for the CDR3: TGTGCCAGCAGCCGGAAACCGGGACGCAGCACAGATACGCAGTATTTT. It encodes CASSRKPGRSTDTQYF.

The V call is TRBV4-3, the J call TRBJ2-7; D is possibly TRBD2 (5 bases). The CDR3 spans 16 residues. Between the trimmed V and J ends, which lost 1 base and 7 bases, there was a span of 20 bases. CDR1 and CDR2 (germline): LGHNA, YSLEER. The CDR3 protein is CASSQGRGPPMEEQYF. As DNA, the CDR3 is TGCGCCAGCAGCCAAGGGCGAGGGCCGCCAATGGAAGAGCAGTACTTC.

The V and J genes are TRBV12-3 or TRBV12-4 and TRBJ2-7, with D tentatively TRBD2 (6 bases). This CDR3 spans 12 amino acids. Trimming took 8 bases from V and 2 from J, leaving 10 bases between them. The CDR3 DNA sequence: TGTGCCAGCGGGAGGCGGACCTACGAGCAGTACTTC. Translation gives CASGRRTYEQYF.

This clonotype has more than one count but fewer than ten. The V and J genes are TRBV28 and TRBJ2-7; D is undetermined. This CDR3 has 13 amino acids. V lost 7 bases and J 3 bases, leaving 13 bases between the germline ends. Germline CDR1 is MDHEN and CDR2 is SYDVKM. CDR3 bases: TGTGCCAGCATGAGAGCGCTACACTACGAGCAGTACTTC. Its translation is CASMRALHYEQYF.

In this sample, this clonotype turned up a few times. The J gene is TRBJ1-1, the V gene TRBV12-3 or TRBV12-4, with a weak D call TRBD1 (6 bases). Trimming took 5 bases from V and 2 from J, leaving 18 bases between them. This CDR3 comprises 16 residues. The CDR3 loop is CASSLTRGPQNTEAFF. The CDR3 DNA sequence: TGTGCCAGCAGTCTGACCAGGGGACCACAAAACACTGAAGCTTTCTTT.

The chain is built from TRBV5-1 and TRBJ1-1, with TRBD1 as a possible D gene (5 bases). CDR1 and CDR2 from the germline V gene are SGHRS and YFSETQ. Trimming stripped 4 bases from V and 1 base from J, with 20 bases between. There are 17 residues in the CDR3. The CDR3 spells CASSLTGRGSWNTEAFF. DNA of the CDR3: TGCGCCAGCAGCCTTACCGGGAGGGGCAGTTGGAACACTGAAGCTTTCTTT.

This clonotype was seen a handful of times. The chain couples TRBV7-7 to TRBJ2-1; 7 nucleotides agree with TRBD1. There are 14 residues in the CDR3. V lost 5 bases and J lost 1; bases outside the gene matches: 2. The germline V gene encodes CDR1 SSHAT and CDR2 FNYEAQ (reference sequence). CDR3 protein: CASSPRGSYNEQFF. As DNA, the CDR3 is TGTGCCAGCAGCCCCAGGGGGTCCTACAATGAGCAGTTCTTC.

This clonotype showed up many times. This chain connects TRBV29-1 to TRBJ2-1; unclear D gene. The CDR3 is made up of 13 amino acids. Trimming cost V 4 bases and J 8 bases, with 15 bases left between them. The germline CDR1 and CDR2 sequences are SQVTM and ANQGSEA. In DNA form, the CDR3 reads TGCAGCGTTGGCCCGAAACCTAACTATGAGCAGTTCTTC. It codes for CSVGPKPNYEQFF.

This clonotype has just a few counts. The gene calls are TRBV20-1 and TRBJ1-1; D remains unclear. There are 12 residues in the CDR3. Germline assignment: CDR1 DFQATT and CDR2 SNEGSKA (reference sequence). Trimming left V 7 bases short and J 0 bases short, with 9 bases between. CDR3 amino acids: CSVPVLNTEAFF. In nucleotides, the CDR3 is TGCAGTGTTCCAGTCTTGAACACTGAAGCTTTCTTT.